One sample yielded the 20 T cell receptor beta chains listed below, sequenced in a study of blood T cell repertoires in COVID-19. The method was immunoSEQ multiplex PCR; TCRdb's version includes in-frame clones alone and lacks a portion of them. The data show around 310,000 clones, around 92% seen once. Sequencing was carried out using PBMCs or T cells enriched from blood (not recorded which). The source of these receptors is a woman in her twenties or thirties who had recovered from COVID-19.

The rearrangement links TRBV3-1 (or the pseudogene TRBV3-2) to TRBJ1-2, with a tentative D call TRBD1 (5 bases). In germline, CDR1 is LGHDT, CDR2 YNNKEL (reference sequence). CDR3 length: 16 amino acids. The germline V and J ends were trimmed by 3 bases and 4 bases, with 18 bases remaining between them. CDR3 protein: CASSHSWGRGLYGYTF. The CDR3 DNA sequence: TGTGCCAGCAGCCACTCCTGGGGTCGGGGACTCTATGGCTACACCTTC.

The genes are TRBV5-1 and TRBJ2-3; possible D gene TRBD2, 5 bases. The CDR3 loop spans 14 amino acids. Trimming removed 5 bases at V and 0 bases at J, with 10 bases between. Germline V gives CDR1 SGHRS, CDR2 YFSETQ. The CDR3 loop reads CASSRGSSTDTQYF. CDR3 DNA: TGCGCCAGCAGTCGGGGTTCTAGCACAGATACGCAGTATTTT.

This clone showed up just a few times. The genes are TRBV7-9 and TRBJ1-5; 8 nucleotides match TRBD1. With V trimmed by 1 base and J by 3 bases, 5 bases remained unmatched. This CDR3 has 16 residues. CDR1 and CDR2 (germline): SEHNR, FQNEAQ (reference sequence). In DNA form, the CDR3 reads TGTGCCAGCAGCTTAGGCGGCAGGGGGCCCAATCAGCCCCAGCATTTT. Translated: CASSLGGRGPNQPQHF.

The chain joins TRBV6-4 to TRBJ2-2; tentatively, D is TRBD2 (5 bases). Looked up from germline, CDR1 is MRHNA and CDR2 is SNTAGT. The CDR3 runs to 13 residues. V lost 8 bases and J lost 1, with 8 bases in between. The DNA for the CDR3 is TGTGCCAGCGGGAGTTTGAACACCGGGGAGCTGTTTTTT. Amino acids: CASGSLNTGELFF.

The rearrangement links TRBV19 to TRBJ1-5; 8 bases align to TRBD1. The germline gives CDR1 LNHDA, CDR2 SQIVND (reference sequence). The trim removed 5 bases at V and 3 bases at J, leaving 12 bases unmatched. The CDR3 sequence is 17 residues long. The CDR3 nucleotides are TGTGCCAGTAGTTTCCTAGGACAGGGAGCATTCAATCAGCCCCAGCATTTT. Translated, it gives CASSFLGQGAFNQPQHF.

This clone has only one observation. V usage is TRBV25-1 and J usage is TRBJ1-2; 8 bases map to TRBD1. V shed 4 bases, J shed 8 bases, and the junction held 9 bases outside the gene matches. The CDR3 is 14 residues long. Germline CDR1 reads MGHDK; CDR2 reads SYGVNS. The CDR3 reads CASSATGTGYGYTF. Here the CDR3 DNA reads TGTGCCAGCAGTGCTACCGGGACAGGATACGGCTACACCTTC.

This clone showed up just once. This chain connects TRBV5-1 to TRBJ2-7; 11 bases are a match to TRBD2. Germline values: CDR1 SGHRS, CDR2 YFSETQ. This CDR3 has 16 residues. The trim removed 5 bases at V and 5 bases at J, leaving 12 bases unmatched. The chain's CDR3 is CASSPLVTSGNHEQYF. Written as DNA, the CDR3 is TGCGCCAGCAGTCCACTCGTGACTAGCGGGAACCACGAGCAGTACTTC.

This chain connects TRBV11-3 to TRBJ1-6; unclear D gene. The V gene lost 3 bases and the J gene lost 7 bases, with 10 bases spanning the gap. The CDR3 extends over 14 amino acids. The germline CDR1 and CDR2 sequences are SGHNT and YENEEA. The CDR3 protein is CASSLRLENSPLHF. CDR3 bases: TGTGCCAGCAGCTTGCGACTCGAAAATTCACCCCTCCACTTT.

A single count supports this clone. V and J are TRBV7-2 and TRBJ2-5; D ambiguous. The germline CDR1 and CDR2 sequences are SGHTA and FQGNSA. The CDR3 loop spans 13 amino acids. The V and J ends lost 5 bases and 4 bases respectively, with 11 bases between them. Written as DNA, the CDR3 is TGTGCCAGCAGCCCAGAATTTGGAGAGACCCAGTACTTC. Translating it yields CASSPEFGETQYF.

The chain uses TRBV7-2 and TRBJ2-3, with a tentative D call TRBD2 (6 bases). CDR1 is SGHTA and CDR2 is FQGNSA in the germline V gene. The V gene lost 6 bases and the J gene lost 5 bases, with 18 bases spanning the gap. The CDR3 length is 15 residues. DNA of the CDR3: TGTGCCAGCAGACCTCCAGGGCGGGGCCAAGATACGCAGTATTTT. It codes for CASRPPGRGQDTQYF.

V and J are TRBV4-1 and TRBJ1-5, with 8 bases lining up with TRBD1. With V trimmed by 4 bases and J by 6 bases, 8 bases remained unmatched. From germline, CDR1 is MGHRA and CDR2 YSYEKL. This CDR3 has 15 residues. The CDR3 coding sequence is TGCGCCAGCAGCCTCCGGACAGGGACGTTTCAGCCCCAGCATTTT. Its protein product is CASSLRTGTFQPQHF.

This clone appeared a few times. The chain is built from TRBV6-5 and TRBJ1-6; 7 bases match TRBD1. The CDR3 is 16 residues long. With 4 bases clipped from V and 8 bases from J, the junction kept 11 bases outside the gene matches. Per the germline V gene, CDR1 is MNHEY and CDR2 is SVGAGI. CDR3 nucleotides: TGTGCCAGCAGTTTTTATATTGGGACAGAAGATTCACCCCTCCACTTT. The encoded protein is CASSFYIGTEDSPLHF.

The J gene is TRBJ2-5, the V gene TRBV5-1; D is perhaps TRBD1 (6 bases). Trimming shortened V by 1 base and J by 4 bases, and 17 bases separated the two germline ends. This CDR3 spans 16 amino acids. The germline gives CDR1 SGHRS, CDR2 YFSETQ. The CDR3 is CASSLTGYELGETQYF. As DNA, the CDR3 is TGCGCCAGCAGCTTGACAGGGTACGAACTAGGAGAGACCCAGTACTTC.

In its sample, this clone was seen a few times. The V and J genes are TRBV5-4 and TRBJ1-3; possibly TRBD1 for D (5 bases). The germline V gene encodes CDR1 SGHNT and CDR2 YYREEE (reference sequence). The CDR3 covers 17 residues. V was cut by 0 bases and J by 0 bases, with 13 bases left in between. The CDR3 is CASSLEGDEDSGNTIYF. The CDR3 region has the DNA TGTGCCAGCAGCTTGGAAGGGGATGAGGACTCTGGAAACACCATATATTTT.

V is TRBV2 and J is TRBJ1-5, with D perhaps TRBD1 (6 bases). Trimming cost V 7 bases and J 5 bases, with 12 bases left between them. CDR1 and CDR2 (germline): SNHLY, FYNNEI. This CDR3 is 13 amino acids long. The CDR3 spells CASTPGGHQPQHF. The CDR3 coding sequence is TGTGCCAGCACCCCCGGGGGGCATCAGCCCCAGCATTTT.

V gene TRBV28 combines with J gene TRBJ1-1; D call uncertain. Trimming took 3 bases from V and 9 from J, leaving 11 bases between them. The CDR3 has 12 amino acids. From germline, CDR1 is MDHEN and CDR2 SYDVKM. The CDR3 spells CASSLAGVKAFF. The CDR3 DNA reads TGTGCCAGCAGTTTGGCCGGGGTTAAAGCTTTCTTT.

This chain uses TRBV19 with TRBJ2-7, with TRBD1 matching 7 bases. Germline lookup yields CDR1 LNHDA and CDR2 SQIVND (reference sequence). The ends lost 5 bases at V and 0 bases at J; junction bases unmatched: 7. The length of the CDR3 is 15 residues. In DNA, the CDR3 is TGTGCCAGTAGTCCCAGGGACAGTTCCTCCTACGAGCAGTACTTC. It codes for CASSPRDSSSYEQYF.

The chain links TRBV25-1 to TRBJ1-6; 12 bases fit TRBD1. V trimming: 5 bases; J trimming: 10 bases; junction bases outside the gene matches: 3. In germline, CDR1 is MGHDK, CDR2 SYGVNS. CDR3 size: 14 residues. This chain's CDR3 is CASSLGQGASPLHF. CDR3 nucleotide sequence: TGTGCCAGCAGTTTGGGACAGGGGGCATCACCCCTCCACTTT. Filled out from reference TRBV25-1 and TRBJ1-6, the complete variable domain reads EADIYQTPRYLVIGTGKKITLECSQTMGHDKMYWYQQDPGMELHLIHYSYGVNSTEKGDLSSESTVSRIRTEHFPLTLESARPSHTSQYLCASSLGQGASPLHFGNGTRLTVT.

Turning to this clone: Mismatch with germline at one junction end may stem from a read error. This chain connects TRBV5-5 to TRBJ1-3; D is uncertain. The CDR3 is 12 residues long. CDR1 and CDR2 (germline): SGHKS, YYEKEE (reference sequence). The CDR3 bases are TGTGCCAGCAGCTTGTTCGTCGGAGGCTTACATTTT. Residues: CASSLFVGGLHF.

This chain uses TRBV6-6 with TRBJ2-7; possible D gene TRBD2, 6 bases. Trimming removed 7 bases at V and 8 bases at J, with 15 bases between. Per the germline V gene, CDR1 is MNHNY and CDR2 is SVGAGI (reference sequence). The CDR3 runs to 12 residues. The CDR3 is CASTNTEGKQYF. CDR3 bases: TGTGCCAGCACCAACACGGAGGGGAAGCAGTACTTC.